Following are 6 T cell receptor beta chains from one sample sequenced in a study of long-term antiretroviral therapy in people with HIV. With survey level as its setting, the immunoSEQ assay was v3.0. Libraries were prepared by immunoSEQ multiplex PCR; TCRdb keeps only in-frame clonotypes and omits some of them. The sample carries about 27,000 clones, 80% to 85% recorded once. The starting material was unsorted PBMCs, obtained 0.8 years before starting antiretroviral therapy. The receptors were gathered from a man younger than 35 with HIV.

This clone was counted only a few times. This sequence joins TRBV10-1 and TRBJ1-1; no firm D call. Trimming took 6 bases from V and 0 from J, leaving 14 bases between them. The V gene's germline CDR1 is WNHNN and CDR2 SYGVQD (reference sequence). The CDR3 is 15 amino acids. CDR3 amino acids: CASSCPATLNTEAFF. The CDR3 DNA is TGCGCCAGCAGCTGCCCTGCGACCTTGAACACTGAAGCTTTCTTT.

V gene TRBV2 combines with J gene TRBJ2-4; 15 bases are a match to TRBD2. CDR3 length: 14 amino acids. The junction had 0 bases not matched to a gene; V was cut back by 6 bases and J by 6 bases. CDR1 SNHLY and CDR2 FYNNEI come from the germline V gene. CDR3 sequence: CASRGLAGGNIQYF. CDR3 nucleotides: TGTGCCAGCAGGGGACTAGCGGGAGGAAACATTCAGTACTTC.

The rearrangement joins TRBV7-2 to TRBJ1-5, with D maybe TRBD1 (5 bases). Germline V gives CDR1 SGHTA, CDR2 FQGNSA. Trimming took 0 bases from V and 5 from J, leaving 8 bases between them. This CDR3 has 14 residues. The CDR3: CASSLAGGDQPQHF. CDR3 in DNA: TGTGCCAGCAGCTTAGCGGGGGGAGATCAGCCCCAGCATTTT. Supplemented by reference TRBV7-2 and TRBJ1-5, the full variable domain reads GAGVSQSPSNKVTEKGKDVELRCDPISGHTALYWYRQSLGQGLEFLIYFQGNSAPDKSGLPSDRFSAERTGGSVSTLTIQRTQQEDSAVYLCASSLAGGDQPQHFGDGTRLSIL.

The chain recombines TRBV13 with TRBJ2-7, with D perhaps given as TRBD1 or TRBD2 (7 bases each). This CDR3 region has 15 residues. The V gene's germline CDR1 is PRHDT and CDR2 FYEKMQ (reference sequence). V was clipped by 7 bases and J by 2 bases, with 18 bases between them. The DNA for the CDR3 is TGTGCCAGCACCGAAGCGGGACAGTCCCCCTACGAGCAGTACTTC. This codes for CASTEAGQSPYEQYF.

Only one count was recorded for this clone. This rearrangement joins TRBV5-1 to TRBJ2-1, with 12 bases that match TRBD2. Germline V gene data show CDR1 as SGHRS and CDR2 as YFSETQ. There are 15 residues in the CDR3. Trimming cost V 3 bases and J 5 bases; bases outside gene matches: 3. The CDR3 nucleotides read TGCGCCAGCAGCTCAGGACTAGCGGGGAACAATGAGCAGTTCTTC. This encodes CASSSGLAGNNEQFF.

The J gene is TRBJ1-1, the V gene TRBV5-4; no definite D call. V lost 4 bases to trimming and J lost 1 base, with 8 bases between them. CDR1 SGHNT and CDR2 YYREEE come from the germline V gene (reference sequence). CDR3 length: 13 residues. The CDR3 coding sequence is TGTGCCAGCAGCGGGATAGGGAACACTGAAGCTTTCTTT. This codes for CASSGIGNTEAFF.